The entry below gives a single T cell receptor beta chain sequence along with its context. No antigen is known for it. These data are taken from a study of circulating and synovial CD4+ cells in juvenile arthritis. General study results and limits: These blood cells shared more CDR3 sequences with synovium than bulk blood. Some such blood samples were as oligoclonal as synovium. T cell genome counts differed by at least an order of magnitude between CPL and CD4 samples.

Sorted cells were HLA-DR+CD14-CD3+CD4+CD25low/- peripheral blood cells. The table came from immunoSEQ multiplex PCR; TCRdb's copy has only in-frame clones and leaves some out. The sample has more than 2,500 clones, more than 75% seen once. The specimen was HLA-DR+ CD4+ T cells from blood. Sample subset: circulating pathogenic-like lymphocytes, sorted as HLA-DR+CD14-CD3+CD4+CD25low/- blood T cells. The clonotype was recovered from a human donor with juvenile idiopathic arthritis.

The CDR3 nucleotides are TGTGCCAGCAGTTTATCTCCAACAATGACTGAAGCTTTCTTT. Its protein is CASSLSPTMTEAFF. J is TRBJ1-1 and V is TRBV27; D not resolved. In germline, CDR1 is MNHEY, CDR2 SMNVEV (reference sequence). This CDR3 is built from 14 residues. V was pared by 0 bases and J by 5 bases, with 10 bases between.